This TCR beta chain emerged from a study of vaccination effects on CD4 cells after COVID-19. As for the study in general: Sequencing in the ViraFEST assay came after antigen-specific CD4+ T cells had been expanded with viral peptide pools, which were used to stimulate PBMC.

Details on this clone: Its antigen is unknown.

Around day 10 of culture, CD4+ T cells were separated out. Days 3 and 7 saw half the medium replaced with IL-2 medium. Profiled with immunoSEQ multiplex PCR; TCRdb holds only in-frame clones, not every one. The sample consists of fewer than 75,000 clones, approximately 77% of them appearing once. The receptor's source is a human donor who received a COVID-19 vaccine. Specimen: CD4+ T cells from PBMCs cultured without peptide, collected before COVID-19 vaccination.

This CDR3 reads CSVVLGRGDEKLFF. The DNA of the CDR3 is TGCAGCGTTGTCTTGGGCAGGGGAGATGAAAAACTGTTTTTT. The chain links TRBV29-1 to TRBJ1-4; a weak D match, TRBD1 (6 bases). The CDR3 runs 14 residues. Trimming took 4 bases from V and 6 from J, leaving 15 bases between them. Germline V CDR1 and CDR2: SQVTM, ANQGSEA.